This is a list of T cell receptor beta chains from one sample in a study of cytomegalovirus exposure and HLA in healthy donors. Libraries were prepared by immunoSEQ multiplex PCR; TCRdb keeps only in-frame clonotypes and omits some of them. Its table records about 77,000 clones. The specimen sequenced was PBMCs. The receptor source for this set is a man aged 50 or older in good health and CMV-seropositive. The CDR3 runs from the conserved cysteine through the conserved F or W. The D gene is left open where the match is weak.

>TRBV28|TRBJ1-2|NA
TGTGCCAGCACCCCCGTGATCGGGGGTGGCTACACCTTC
CASTPVIGGGYTF
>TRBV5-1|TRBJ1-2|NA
TGCGCCAGCAGCACCTCGACAGATCCCTCCTATGGCTACACCTTC
CASSTSTDPSYGYTF
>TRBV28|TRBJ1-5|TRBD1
TGTGCCAGCAGGGGGGGACAGGGTTGGCAGCCCCAGCATTTT
CASRGGQGWQPQHF
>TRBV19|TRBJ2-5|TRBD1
TGTGCCAGTACGGACAGGCGCCGGGGGACCCAGTACTTC
CASTDRRRGTQYF
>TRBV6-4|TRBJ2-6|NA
TGTGCCAGCAGTGACTCGACTTCTGGGGCCAACGTCCTGACTTTC
CASSDSTSGANVLTF
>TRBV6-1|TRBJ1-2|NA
TGTGCCAGCAGGCCCCCGGGACTCATAGGCGATGGCTACACCTTC
CASRPPGLIGDGYTF
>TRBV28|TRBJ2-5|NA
TGTGCCAGCAATCCGACAGGCGGCCTTTATACCCAGTACTTC
CASNPTGGLYTQYF
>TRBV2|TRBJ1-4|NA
TGTGCCAGCAGTGAAGGGACAGCAAATGAAAAACTGTTTTTT
CASSEGTANEKLFF
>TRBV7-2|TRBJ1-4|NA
TGTGCCAGCAGGGGAGGGGACGAACTGTTTTTT
CASRGGDELFF
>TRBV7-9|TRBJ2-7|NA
TGTGCCAGCAGCCCGTCCGTAGACGAGCAGTACTTC
CASSPSVDEQYF
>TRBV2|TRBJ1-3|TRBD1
TGTGCCAGCTCAAATGGGACAGTTTCTGGAAACACCATATATTTT
CASSNGTVSGNTIYF
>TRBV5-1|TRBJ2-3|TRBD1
TGCGCCAGCAGCATCGGCCGTACAGGGGGTCCAGATACGCAGTATTTT
CASSIGRTGGPDTQYF
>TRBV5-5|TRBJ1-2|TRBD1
TGTGCCAGCAGCTTGGTGACAGGGGCCAACTATGGCTACACCTTC
CASSLVTGANYGYTF
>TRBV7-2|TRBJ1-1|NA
TGTGCCAGCAGCGCAACAAGGGGTGCCACTGAAGCTTTCTTT
CASSATRGATEAFF
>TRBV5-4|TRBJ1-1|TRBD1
TGTGCCAGCAGCTTGGACAGGGGTAACACTGAAGCTTTCTTT
CASSLDRGNTEAFF
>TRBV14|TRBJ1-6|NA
TGTGCCAGCAGCCAAGCTTGGAGAGGGATTAATTCACCCCTCCACTTT
CASSQAWRGINSPLHF
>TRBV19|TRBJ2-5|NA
TGTGCCAGTAGCCAAGGGAGAGCAGAGACCCAGTACTTC
CASSQGRAETQYF
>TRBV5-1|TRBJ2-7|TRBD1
TGCGACCACAGTTCGTCACCTATATCGGGACAGGGTACGTACGAGCAGTACTTC
CDHSSSPISGQGTYEQYF
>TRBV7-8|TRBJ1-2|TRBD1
TGTGCCAGCAGCTCTTGGACAGGGACCTATGGCTACACCTTC
CASSSWTGTYGYTF
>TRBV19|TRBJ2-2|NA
TGTGCCAGTAGTCAGACTGCGAACACCGGGGAGCTGTTTTTT
CASSQTANTGELFF
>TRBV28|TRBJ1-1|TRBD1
TGTGCCAGCGCAGGGGGCAAGGCTTTCTTT
CASAGGKAFF
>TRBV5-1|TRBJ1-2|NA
TGCGCCAGCAGCTTTACCCCCGGGACACGCTACACCTTC
CASSFTPGTRYTF
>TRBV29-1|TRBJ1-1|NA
TGCAGCGTTGATTCATTTAGTGAAGCTTTCTTT
CSVDSFSEAFF
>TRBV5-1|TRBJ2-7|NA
TGCGCCAGCAGCTTGGGGCAGGGGGGTATATACGAGCAGTACTTC
CASSLGQGGIYEQYF
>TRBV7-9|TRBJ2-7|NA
TGTGCCAGCAGCTTAGGAGAGGGCTACGAGCAGTACTTC
CASSLGEGYEQYF
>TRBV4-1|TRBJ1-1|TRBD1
TGCGCCAGCAGCCAATCGGACAGGGGGGAACACACTGAAGCTTTCTTT
CASSQSDRGEHTEAFF
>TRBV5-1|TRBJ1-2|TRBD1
TGCGCCAGCAGCTTGGATTCTAGGACAGGGGGGGGTGGCTACACCTTC
CASSLDSRTGGGGYTF